This TCR beta chain came from a study of cytomegalovirus exposure and HLA in healthy donors (dated by TCRdb to about 2017). As for the study more broadly: An earlier analysis of fewer than 750 of the donors reported 250 to 350 Gb of sequence data and 117 million unique TCR beta sequences obtained from some 170 million T cells. About 300 gigabases of sequencing data and 70 million to 100 million unique TCR sequences were included in an early release covering about 700 HLA-typed donors. Of the roughly 400 genotyped donors, 75% to 85% were placed in the genetic ancestry cluster associated with self-reported Caucasian donors. The study aimed to test whether signatures of past pathogen exposure could be identified by cataloging public T cell receptors. The study used immunosequencing to profile the T cell repertoires of approximately 650 subjects and linked those repertoires to cytomegalovirus serostatus. Besides the first cohort of approximately 670 subjects, a separate validation cohort made up of roughly 130 different subjects was used. To predict cytomegalovirus infection status, the study combined high-throughput TCR immunosequencing, statistical association of individual TCRs with disease status, and machine learning. In a later analysis, previously published TCR beta repertoires from several hundred donors were re-analyzed and high-resolution HLA genotyping was added so that TCR occurrence patterns could be studied. Rather than using new phenotypic data, the later analysis identified candidate immune exposures from TCR beta sequences and from how often those sequences occurred across donors. To decide whether each TCR beta V gene segment behaved as functional or pseudogenic, an earlier analysis of approximately 600 of the donors relied on high-throughput TCR beta sequencing. Donor age, sex, ethnicity and CMV serostatus were collected together with the repertoire data. A later genetic analysis took genome-wide SNP genotypes for about three fifths of the 666 donors and used that subset as a discovery cohort. All discovery cohort repertoires had been generated on a single sequencing platform. HLA typing included class I and class II loci at four-digit resolution. Typing coverage varied by locus: roughly 629-630 donors for A, B, C, DRB1 and DQB1; roughly 520 for DQA1; about 570 for DPA1; about 450 for DPB1. Several DR-DQ haplotypes were treated as single units for association and clustering because of strong linkage in the cohort. On average, 235,054 unique TCR beta nucleotide sequences were sequenced per donor among 398 genotyped donors of the cohort, with roughly 18% of those sequences being non-productive. The paper as a whole reports these results and caveats: Most TCR sequences were observed very rarely across donors, whereas some public TCRs were present in many individuals. The presence/absence analyses assumed that sequencing depth was roughly uniform across donors, and that assumption may not be true. The cohort was sequenced for TCR beta chains only, and without alpha or paired-chain data the features that could be detected were limited. In a later analysis, TCR association rates were found to vary across HLA loci, with the most associated TCRs seen for DRB1 alleles and the fewest for HLA-C alleles. An earlier analysis of 587 of the donors showed that most TCR beta V segments appeared in productive rearrangements either about 87% or about 30% of the time, which broadly matched IMGT annotations. HLA typing was unavailable for some donors at each locus, so association tests used only the typed subset. CMV serostatus was the only immune exposure information available for the cohort. Cytomegalovirus status was reported to be diagnosed by the classifier with high specificity and sensitivity in both the original and validation cohorts. A later analysis associated 15,000 to 20,000 TCR beta sequences with specific HLA alleles at a false discovery rate of 0.05. The earlier analysis of some 560 of the donors excluded over 15 rarely observed V segments, including chromosome 9 orphons, because counts were too low. A few of the identified cytomegalovirus-associated TCR beta chains were confirmed in vitro to be specific for cytomegalovirus antigens. Some IMGT-functional V segments, including TRBV6-2 and TRBV6-3, could not be told apart with the 87-base-pair reads, so those segments were excluded. The study listed 150 to 200 TCR beta chains as associated with cytomegalovirus. A further reported finding was that TCR beta sequences accurately predicted the HLA-A and HLA-B alleles for most subjects in the first cohort. Correlated functional status among segregating V segments might be attributable to linkage disequilibrium, but an unknown experimental factor could not be ruled out. Most CMV-associated TCR beta chains appeared to be HLA-restricted in a later analysis, and the HLA associations seemed to be driven largely by CMV exposure. The authors suggested that the approach could potentially be extended to other disease states and immunological phenotypes. Compared with the roughly 700-donor mean, donors in an Asian-associated ancestry cluster had fewer N-insertions in productive TCRs, according to a later genetic analysis. A cluster of highly shared sequence variants was judged likely to be a technical artifact of the sequencing pipeline. In a later analysis, HLA-associated TCR beta chains showed more clonal expansion and lower generation probabilities than non-associated chains that were equally common. Several of the top co-occurrence clusters appeared to be linked to parvovirus B19, influenza, CMV and Epstein-Barr virus, according to a later analysis. An association between a missense DCLRE1C variant and V-gene and J-gene trimming of TCR beta chains was found in a later genetic analysis and replicated in an independent cohort. When HLA alleles, especially DR and DQ, strongly co-occurred, attributing TCR associations to individual alleles was difficult.

The cohort comprised some 730 healthy bone marrow donors. At the time of sampling, all cohort members were nominally healthy, though unrecorded immune exposures were likely present. The donor was CMV seropositive and belonged to the group of about 290 seropositive cohort members. Every donor gave a peripheral blood sample, and the peripheral blood mononuclear cells from that sample were used for TCR beta sequencing. Genomic DNA was extracted from the blood cell samples with the Qiagen DNeasy Blood Extraction Kit. CDR1 and CDR2, per the germline V gene (reference sequence), are WNHNN and SYGVQD. Including cysteine and phenylalanine, the CDR3 has 18 amino acids. CDR3 DNA only is kept here, 54 bases in frame from base 1. V drops 0 bases and J drops 7 bases, leaving 22 bases in between. Libraries came from the immunoSEQ multiplex PCR assay. The multiplex PCR relied on a mix of 60 forward primers for TCR Vbeta segments and 13 reverse primers for TCR Jbeta segments. The CDR3 region of rearranged TCR beta genes was amplified from genomic DNA by a multiplex PCR assay. Amplified TCR beta libraries were sequenced as 87-base-pair reads on the Illumina HiSeq System. Processing in the source paper ran as follows. A later analysis tallied 75 million to 95 million unique TCR beta chains across the 666 repertoires, and 10 million to 11 million of those chains were shared by two or more donors. Raw reads were error-corrected and collapsed into unique sequences with a nearest-neighbor algorithm that merged closely related sequences to remove PCR and sequencing errors. V, D and J gene segments were assigned by aligning CDR3 sequences to IMGT reference sequences. For a sequence to be retained, at least a six-nucleotide match to both a V gene segment and a J gene segment was required. A rearrangement was called productive if the CDR3 had no stop codons and remained in frame with V and J, and every other rearrangement was called non-productive. Following IMGT convention, CDR3 was defined as the stretch from the second conserved V-encoded cysteine up to the conserved J-encoded phenylalanine. Sequences without an unambiguous match to a single V gene segment were excluded from the earlier analysis of about 600 of the donors. An earlier analysis of a few hundred of the donors called V segments functional above 56.7% productive rearrangements and segregating when the between-donor standard deviation exceeded 5%. A statistical classification framework was developed to diagnose cytomegalovirus status using the catalog of TCR beta chain sequences. A later analysis assigned V and J genes by comparing TCR nucleotide sequences with IMGT/GENE-DB human TR gene sequences. Using the TCRdist pipeline, a later analysis assigned CDR3 sequences along with most-parsimonious VDJ recombination scenarios. In a later analysis, every TCR beta chain was defined by the combination of its CDR3 amino acid sequence and its V-gene family, and reads without a unique V-gene family were dropped. A later analysis removed several hundred highly shared, low-generation-probability nucleotide sequences to deal with suspected cross-contamination and a sequencing artifact. In a later analysis, a clonal expansion index was calculated for each public chain from normalized within-repertoire ranks of inferred template counts. A later analysis computed generation probabilities with a VDJ recombination model fitted to out-of-frame rearrangements, and checked the results against IGoR. In a later analysis, TCR-TCR, TCR-HLA and TCR-CMV co-occurrence was scored with hypergeometric tests, and a repertoire-size bias correction was applied to TCR pairs. To estimate false discovery rates, a later analysis permuted the HLA or CMV assignments 20 times. A later analysis grouped co-occurring TCRs with DBSCAN, adding TCRdist sequence similarity when clustering within HLA-allele-positive subsets. For co-occurrence clustering, repertoires with fewer than 30,000 or more than 120,000 public chains were excluded, along with 5 or 6 repertoires with anomalous nucleotide sharing. TCRdb limited this immuneACCESS table to in-frame rearrangements with V and J called. A share of clones is missing; checked studies link under half to unresolved V genes, and the rest is unexplained. That table furnishes V, J and clone size, whereas the DNA furnished D and trimming. In all, the sample holds approximately 140,000 clones, and 79% of those were seen once. In total, the top ten clones hold roughly 6.3% of the sample.

As regards this clone: Its binding antigen is unknown. Base qualities are not provided; no much larger clone lies one nucleotide away.

The origin of this receptor is a middle-aged man in good health and CMV-seropositive. Sequencing was performed on PBMCs. The rearrangement joined TRBV10-1 to TRBJ2-1, and the D gene may be TRBD1, 7 bases matching. Read as DNA, the sequence is TGCGCCAGCAGTGAGTCCAGGATCGGGGGAACAGGGGCGAATGAGCAGTTCTTC. Translated, it gives CASSESRIGGTGANEQFF.